The T cell receptor beta chain described here comes from a study of CD4 T cells in relation to SARS-CoV-2 and coronaviruses. Study-wide context: The negative reference was HIV-1 Nef peptide pool or peptide-free culture.

From germline, CDR1 is MNHNS and CDR2 SASEGT. CDR3 size: 18 residues. V lost 0 bases to trimming and J lost 3 bases, with 15 bases between them. This table comes from immunoSEQ multiplex PCR, and its TCRdb copy is limited to in-frame clones, with some not included. The repertoire has more than 20,000 clones, less than 70% of them found once; the top ten carry 9.5% to 11%. Unexposed donor CD4+ T cells date from 2011-2018, before the COVID-19 pandemic. The cells were cultured for under 13 days before CD4+ T cells were isolated. Roughly 2 million PBMCs per well were cultured with 9 to 10 IU/ml IL-2. Remarks on this clone: Its matching antigen is unknown.

This chain connects TRBV6-1 to TRBJ2-6; a weak D match, TRBD2 (5 bases). Sequencing was done on a sample of CD4+ T cells from PBMCs, cultured in vitro. This TCR was sampled from a human donor in good health. The CDR3 DNA reads TGTGCCAGCAGTGAAGCTGCCCTTGACGGGATTGGGGCCAACGTCCTGACTTTC. Protein sequence: CASSEAALDGIGANVLTF.